The next 16 T cell receptor beta chains were all read from a single sample in a study of radiation and T cells in renal cell carcinoma. Sequencing was performed with immunoSEQ multiplex PCR; in TCRdb, only in-frame clones are kept and a portion is missing. The data show around 130,000 clones, more than 70% seen once. The time point: blood 2 weeks post-SBRT. Treatment reported: 15 Gy SBRT to primary tumor, nephrectomy 4 weeks later. Specimen: blood, collected from a patient whose treatment included radiotherapy and nephrectomy. Receptor source: a woman aged 65 to 85 with renal cell carcinoma.

The rearrangement joins TRBV7-2 to TRBJ1-6, with D unclear. The germline gives CDR1 SGHTA, CDR2 FQGNSA. The ends were cut back, 3 bases at V and 7 bases at J, with 10 bases in the middle. The CDR3 is made up of 14 amino acids. CDR3 loop: CASSFRQENSPLHF. The CDR3 DNA is TGTGCCAGCAGCTTCAGGCAGGAAAATTCACCCCTCCACTTT.

The chain has TRBV6-1 and TRBJ2-7, with 7 bases that match TRBD1. J lost 7 bases, V lost 6 bases, and 12 bases had no gene match. This CDR3 contains 14 residues. Germline V CDR1 and CDR2: MNHNS, SASEGT. In DNA form, the CDR3 reads TGTGCCAGCAGGGAACCGGGACAGACCGGGGAGCAGTACTTC. Protein product: CASREPGQTGEQYF.

V usage is TRBV7-2 and J usage is TRBJ1-5; TRBD1 matches at 8 bases. Germline CDR1 is SGHTA and CDR2 is FQGNSA. This CDR3 is built from 17 residues. V lost 2 bases and J lost 2; bases outside the gene matches: 8. The CDR3 loop is CASSLTGGKGGNQPQHF. The CDR3 nucleotides are TGTGCCAGCAGCTTAACAGGGGGTAAGGGTGGCAATCAGCCCCAGCATTTT.

The gene calls are TRBV6-1 and TRBJ1-2; 10 nucleotides align to TRBD1. The CDR3 is 16 amino acids. J lost 7 bases, V lost 0 bases, and 8 bases had no gene match. Germline CDR1 reads MNHNS; CDR2 reads SASEGT. This CDR3 reads CASSEAGGTGVLGYTF. The CDR3 coding sequence is TGTGCCAGCAGTGAAGCAGGGGGGACAGGGGTTCTTGGCTACACCTTC.

The chain is built from TRBV6-1 and TRBJ2-7, with D maybe TRBD2 (5 bases). The CDR3 is 13 residues long. Germline CDR1 MNHNS, CDR2 SASEGT. Trimming stripped 11 bases from V and 3 bases from J, with 17 bases between. CDR3 loop: CAAAEGRYYEQYF. The DNA for the CDR3 is TGTGCCGCCGCCGAGGGCCGCTACTACGAGCAGTACTTC.

The V call is TRBV5-4, the J call TRBJ1-3, with a weak D call TRBD1 (6 bases). Germline V CDR1 and CDR2: SGHNT, YYREEE (reference sequence). The CDR3 runs 16 residues. V shed 4 bases and J shed 1 base, with 15 bases lying between them. CDR3 loop: CASSGIQGSSGNTIYF. CDR3 bases: TGTGCCAGCAGCGGGATACAGGGCTCTTCTGGAAACACCATATATTTT.

This clone was seen only a few times. This sequence joins TRBV7-3 and TRBJ1-6; a possible D gene is TRBD1 (5 bases). V lost 2 bases, J lost 8 bases, and 13 bases lay in between. CDR1 and CDR2 (germline): SGHTA, FQGTGA. This CDR3 region has 15 residues. CDR3 loop: CASSLFGGDYSPLHF. DNA of the CDR3: TGTGCCAGCAGCTTATTCGGGGGTGATTATTCACCCCTCCACTTT.

This chain connects TRBV9 to TRBJ1-3; 9 bases map to TRBD1. J was trimmed by 4 bases and V by 2 bases; bases with no gene match: 7. The CDR3 has 16 amino acids. Germline CDR1 reads SGDLS; CDR2 reads YYNGEE. For the CDR3, the DNA is TGTGCCAGCAGCGTCACCGGGACAGGGCACGGAAACACCATATATTTT. Translation: CASSVTGTGHGNTIYF.

The chain is built from TRBV7-9 and TRBJ1-2, with 9 bases that match TRBD1. This CDR3 comprises 14 residues. The germline CDR1 and CDR2 sequences are SEHNR and FQNEAQ (reference sequence). The ends lost 5 bases at V and 6 bases at J; junction bases unmatched: 7. The CDR3 region has the DNA TGTGCCAGCAGCCGTGGACAGGGGCGGAATGGCTACACCTTC. It codes for CASSRGQGRNGYTF.

The rearrangement joins TRBV19 to TRBJ1-5, with D perhaps TRBD1 (6 bases). Trimming left V 4 bases short and J 2 bases short, with 9 bases between. The CDR3 has 14 amino acids. Germline V gene lookup returns CDR1 LNHDA and CDR2 SQIVND (reference sequence). DNA of the CDR3: TGTGCCAGTAGTACCACAGGGCGCAATCAGCCCCAGCATTTT. This codes for CASSTTGRNQPQHF.

The chain recombines TRBV6-5 with TRBJ1-2, with 9 bases matching TRBD1. The trim removed 6 bases at V and 4 bases at J, leaving 6 bases unmatched. Germline V gene sequence: CDR1 MNHEY, CDR2 SVGAGI. CDR3 length equals 14 residues. The CDR3 here is CASRGTGRSYGYTF. CDR3 DNA: TGTGCCAGCAGGGGGACAGGGAGAAGCTATGGCTACACCTTC.

The chain is built from TRBV18 and TRBJ2-7, with TRBD1 matching over 7 bases. Germline CDR1 KGHSH, CDR2 LQKENI. Losses at the gene ends were 4 bases for V and 5 bases for J; bases not matched to a gene: 5. The CDR3 contains 13 residues. DNA for the CDR3: TGTGCCAGCTCACGCTACAGGGGCGACGAGCAGTACTTC. This gives the protein CASSRYRGDEQYF.

The sample holds one count of this clone. V usage is TRBV15 and J usage is TRBJ1-2; the D is unclear. The CDR3 extends over 14 amino acids. Trimming cost V 3 bases and J 2 bases, with 10 bases left between them. Germline CDR1 and CDR2: LNHNV and YYDKDF (reference sequence). In DNA, the CDR3 is TGTGCCACCAGCAGGGACGGACGGAACTATGGCTACACCTTC. Translated, it gives CATSRDGRNYGYTF.

V usage is TRBV19 and J usage is TRBJ1-5; D unresolved. Per germline, CDR1 LNHDA and CDR2 SQIVND (reference sequence). This CDR3 contains 16 residues. The V gene lost 7 bases and the J gene lost 1 base, with 17 bases spanning the gap. The CDR3 coding sequence is TGTGCCAGTATGCACCGGGAGAAAGGGAGCAATCAGCCCCAGCATTTT. This gives the protein CASMHREKGSNQPQHF.

This chain uses TRBV5-1 with TRBJ1-5; 8 bases line up with TRBD1. The CDR3 runs to 15 residues. The V gene's germline CDR1 is SGHRS and CDR2 YFSETQ. Trimming took 1 base from V and 3 from J; bases not matched to a gene: 3. CDR3 sequence: CASSLQGAHNQPQHF. Here the CDR3 DNA reads TGCGCCAGCAGCTTGCAGGGGGCTCACAATCAGCCCCAGCATTTT.

This chain links TRBV9 with TRBJ1-6; no clear D gene. The V end lost 0 bases, the J end lost 6 bases, and 7 bases lay between the germline ends. Germline V gene sequence: CDR1 SGDLS, CDR2 YYNGEE. This CDR3 comprises 14 residues. The CDR3 coding sequence is TGTGCCAGCAGCGTAGCGGTCCTTAATTCACCCCTCCACTTT. It specifies CASSVAVLNSPLHF.